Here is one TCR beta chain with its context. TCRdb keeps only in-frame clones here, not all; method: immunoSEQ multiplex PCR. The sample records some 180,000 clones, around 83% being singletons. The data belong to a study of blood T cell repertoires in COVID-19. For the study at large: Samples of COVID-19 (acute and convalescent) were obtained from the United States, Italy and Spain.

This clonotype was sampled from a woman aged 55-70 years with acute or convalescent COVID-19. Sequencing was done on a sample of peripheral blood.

The CDR3 region has the DNA TGCGCCAGCGGATCAGGGGCGCGAAACTATGGCTACACCTTC. Its translation is CASGSGARNYGYTF. The V gene is TRBV5-1, the J gene TRBJ1-2; the D gene is possibly TRBD1 (6 bases). The CDR3 length is 14 residues. Germline V gene sequence: CDR1 SGHRS, CDR2 YFSETQ. Trimming stripped 7 bases from V and 2 bases from J, with 15 bases between. The variable domain in full, completed from reference TRBV5-1 and TRBJ1-2, reads KAGVTQTPRYLIKTRGQQVTLSCSPISGHRSVSWYQQTPGQGLQFLFEYFSETQRNKGNFPGRFSGRQFSNSRSEMNVSTLELGDSALYLCASGSGARNYGYTFGSGTRLTVV.